These 21 T cell receptor beta chains were sequenced from one sample in a study of Ad26.COV2.S vaccination and SARS-CoV-2 variants. Noted treatment: 19 received Ad26.COV2.S at low or high dose, single or two shots; 5 received placebo; per-sample allocation not given. Sample collection was performed on day 63 after the first vaccine or placebo injection. Profiling relied on immunoSEQ multiplex PCR, and the TCRdb table lists in-frame clones only, not all of them. This table has about 400,000 clones, about 88% appearing once. Source: peripheral blood, taken in a trial of Ad26.COV2.S vaccine versus placebo. The receptors derive from a person between 18 and 65 years old who received the Ad26.COV2.S COVID-19 vaccine or a placebo.

For the CDR3, the DNA is TGTGCCAGCAGCCAAGATCAAAGGGTCGAGCAGTACTTC. It yields the protein CASSQDQRVEQYF. This chain joins TRBV3-1 (or the pseudogene TRBV3-2) and TRBJ2-7; D remains unclear. The CDR3 has 13 amino acids. Germline V CDR1 and CDR2: LGHDT, YNNKEL (reference sequence). Trimming left V 0 bases short and J 6 bases short, with 9 bases between.

Only a few counts were recorded for this clone. The chain joins TRBV28 to TRBJ2-5, with TRBD2 matching over 13 bases. V was clipped by 6 bases and J by 4 bases; unmatched bases: 17. CDR1 is MDHEN and CDR2 is SYDVKM in the germline V gene. This CDR3 comprises 19 residues. The CDR3 protein is CASRWTSGSRRESPETQYF. The CDR3 region has the DNA TGTGCCAGCAGATGGACTAGCGGGAGTAGGCGGGAGAGTCCAGAGACCCAGTACTTC. Looking up the rest from reference TRBV28 and TRBJ2-5 gives the full variable domain: DVKVTQSSRYLVKRTGEKVFLECVQDMDHENMFWYRQDPGLGLRLIYFSYDVKMKEKGDIPEGYSVSREKKERFSLILESASTNQTSMYLCASRWTSGSRRESPETQYFGPGTRLLVL.

The CDR3 coding sequence is TGTGCCAGCAGTCCTCCTGGACTAGCGGAAAACATTCAGTACTTC. This translates into CASSPPGLAENIQYF. The V and J genes are TRBV7-9 and TRBJ2-4; TRBD2 agrees at 10 bases. The CDR3 covers 15 residues. Germline V gene sequence: CDR1 SEHNR, CDR2 FQNEAQ (reference sequence). J lost 5 bases, V lost 6 bases, and 7 bases had no gene match.

The chain has TRBV7-8 and TRBJ2-7, with 8 bases lining up with TRBD1. V lost 5 bases and J lost 5; bases outside the gene matches: 11. Germline V gene sequence: CDR1 SGHVS, CDR2 FQNEAQ. CDR3 length: 15 amino acids. DNA of the CDR3: TGTGCCAGCAGCCTGTGGACAGGGTCCTTCAACGAGCAGTACTTC. As protein: CASSLWTGSFNEQYF.

V gene TRBV7-3 combines with J gene TRBJ2-3; the D is unclear. The V gene's germline CDR1 is SGHTA and CDR2 FQGTGA. The CDR3 sequence is 12 residues long. The V gene lost 5 bases and the J gene lost 6 bases, with 9 bases spanning the gap. This CDR3 is CASSPSSDTQYF. CDR3 DNA sequence: TGTGCCAGCAGCCCCTCCTCTGATACGCAGTATTTT.

The table lists this clone with a count of one. This chain links TRBV12-3 or TRBV12-4 with TRBJ2-1, with D uncertain. Trimming cost V 3 bases and J 8 bases, with 5 bases left between them. This CDR3 comprises 11 residues. The CDR3 loop reads CASSFVDEQFF. Written as DNA, the CDR3 is TGTGCCAGCAGTTTCGTGGATGAGCAGTTCTTC.

J is TRBJ2-7 and V is TRBV27, with D possibly being TRBD1 (6 bases). Germline V lookup: CDR1 MNHEY, CDR2 SMNVEV (reference sequence). Trimming took off 4 bases at V and 2 bases at J, with 12 bases between the two ends. The CDR3 spans 14 residues. The CDR3 reads CASSSMTGPYEQYF. The CDR3 DNA reads as TGTGCCAGCAGTTCAATGACAGGTCCCTACGAGCAGTACTTC.

V usage is TRBV5-4 and J usage is TRBJ2-2, with D perhaps matching TRBD2 (6 bases). CDR3 length equals 13 residues. With 5 bases removed from V and 10 bases from J, the gap between germline ends came to 15 bases. Germline assignment: CDR1 SGHNT and CDR2 YYREEE (reference sequence). This CDR3 reads CASRGGRNEELFF. In nucleotides, the CDR3 is TGTGCCAGCAGGGGGGGACGGAATGAGGAGCTGTTTTTT.

As for this clone: This same CDR3 is encoded by further DNA sequences in the sample. The chain is built from TRBV27 and TRBJ2-7; 9 bases match TRBD1. The J segment lost 0 bases and the V segment lost 6 bases, leaving 3 bases of the junction unmatched. The germline V gene has CDR1 MNHEY and CDR2 SMNVEV (reference sequence). CDR3 length: 14 residues. CDR3 protein: CASSSTGGSYEQYF. CDR3 nucleotide sequence: TGTGCCAGCAGCTCGACAGGGGGCTCCTACGAGCAGTACTTC.

V gene TRBV2 combines with J gene TRBJ2-6, with 9 nucleotides matching TRBD1. Germline values: CDR1 SNHLY, CDR2 FYNNEI. The CDR3 is 16 residues long. The ends lost 10 bases at V and 0 bases at J; junction bases unmatched: 7. Here the CDR3 reads CATPQGADSGANVLTF. CDR3 DNA: TGTGCCACCCCACAGGGGGCGGACTCTGGGGCCAACGTCCTGACTTTC.

The rearrangement uses TRBV7-9 and TRBJ2-3, with D perhaps TRBD2 (6 bases). V lost 3 bases and J lost 2, with 15 bases in between. The CDR3 is 16 residues long. Germline-derived CDR1 and CDR2 are SEHNR and FQNEAQ (reference sequence). CDR3 nucleotides: TGTGCCAGCAGCTTTCCACAAGGAGGGACCACAGATACGCAGTATTTT. It yields the protein CASSFPQGGTTDTQYF.

Only one count was recorded for this clone. This rearrangement joins TRBV27 to TRBJ1-1, with D possibly TRBD1 on 5 matching bases. The V and J ends lost 0 bases and 1 base respectively, with 9 bases between them. The CDR3 consists of 15 residues. CDR1 and CDR2 from the germline V gene are MNHEY and SMNVEV (reference sequence). The CDR3 DNA sequence: TGTGCCAGCAGTTTATCTAGGGGCCCGAACACTGAAGCTTTCTTT. It yields the protein CASSLSRGPNTEAFF.

The genes are TRBV27 and TRBJ2-3; D is unresolved. This CDR3 spans 16 amino acids. Looked up from germline, CDR1 is MNHEY and CDR2 is SMNVEV (reference sequence). Trimming shortened V by 0 bases and J by 0 bases, and 10 bases separated the two germline ends. CDR3 in DNA: TGTGCCAGCAGTTTATCCCGACACCTGAGCACAGATACGCAGTATTTT. Translated: CASSLSRHLSTDTQYF.

The V call is TRBV3-1 (or the pseudogene TRBV3-2), the J call TRBJ2-1; D is possibly TRBD2 (5 bases). The CDR3 is 15 residues long. Germline CDR1 LGHDT, CDR2 YNNKEL (reference sequence). Trimming cost V 4 bases and J 3 bases, with 13 bases left between them. CDR3 region: CASSPTPGSYNEQFF. CDR3 DNA: TGTGCCAGCAGCCCGACCCCTGGGAGCTACAATGAGCAGTTCTTC.

V is TRBV5-1 and J is TRBJ1-4; possibly TRBD1 for D (6 bases). This CDR3 spans 15 amino acids. With 0 bases removed from V and 4 bases from J, the gap between germline ends came to 10 bases. Germline CDR1 reads SGHRS; CDR2 reads YFSETQ. In nucleotides, the CDR3 is TGCGCCAGCAGCTTGGCCGGGACACTTAATGAAAAACTGTTTTTT. It yields the protein CASSLAGTLNEKLFF.

This sequence joins TRBV5-6 and TRBJ2-1; no firm D call. The V end lost 6 bases, the J end lost 5 bases, and 18 bases lay between the germline ends. CDR1 is SGHDT and CDR2 is YYEEEE in the germline V gene. This CDR3 is built from 15 residues. CDR3 loop: CASTLTPTDHNEQFF. The CDR3 region has the DNA TGTGCCAGCACCCTCACCCCCACAGATCACAATGAGCAGTTCTTC.

The rearrangement joins TRBV5-6 to TRBJ1-2; 9 bases are a match to TRBD1. V gave up 4 bases and J gave up 2 bases; unmatched junction bases: 3. The CDR3 has 14 residues. Germline lookup yields CDR1 SGHDT and CDR2 YYEEEE. In nucleotides, the CDR3 is TGTGCCAGCAGCCTCGGGACAGGGAACTATGGCTACACCTTC. Protein sequence: CASSLGTGNYGYTF.

The V call is TRBV7-9, the J call TRBJ2-1; 12 positions agree with TRBD2. Germline V gives CDR1 SEHNR, CDR2 FQNEAQ (reference sequence). The CDR3 covers 15 residues. The trim removed 6 bases at V and 8 bases at J, leaving 8 bases unmatched. Written as DNA, the CDR3 is TGTGCCAGCAGTCCAGGACTAGCGGGAATCTATGAGCAGTTCTTC. Translation: CASSPGLAGIYEQFF.

The chain recombines TRBV7-2 with TRBJ2-7; TRBD2 might be the D (5 bases). The V and J ends lost 1 base and 3 bases respectively, with 13 bases between them. CDR1 is SGHTA, CDR2 FQGNSA, per germline. This CDR3 is built from 15 residues. The DNA of the CDR3 is TGTGCCAGCAGCTTAGTGGGCTGGGGAGTCTACGAGCAGTACTTC. Residues: CASSLVGWGVYEQYF.

The CDR3 bases are TGTGCCAGCAGCTTAACTCTATTTGCGAGTCAGTACTTC. Translated: CASSLTLFASQYF. V and J are TRBV7-2 and TRBJ2-7; D is uncertain. CDR1 and CDR2 (germline): SGHTA, FQGNSA. CDR3 length: 13 residues. Trimming cost V 2 bases and J 10 bases, with 15 bases left between them.

CDR3 DNA: TGTGCCAGCAGCCTTCTCTCTAGCGGGAGTTTAAATGAGCAGTTCTTC. It is translated as CASSLLSSGSLNEQFF. V gene TRBV3-1 (or the pseudogene TRBV3-2) combines with J gene TRBJ2-1; 10 bases are shared with TRBD2. The junction had 10 bases not matched to a gene; V was cut back by 4 bases and J by 7 bases. Looked up from germline, CDR1 is LGHDT and CDR2 is YNNKEL (reference sequence). The CDR3 extends over 16 amino acids.